This T cell receptor (beta chain) was obtained from a study of cytomegalovirus exposure and HLA in healthy donors. Study information: Both the 120 validation repertoires and the 600 to 700 first-cohort repertoires used the same platform, as reported by a later analysis. General study points: Per published reports, the classifier diagnosed cytomegalovirus status with high specificity and sensitivity. There were fewer than 200 TCR beta chains listed as cytomegalovirus-associated.

TCRdb keeps only in-frame clones here, not all; method: immunoSEQ multiplex PCR. The table has tens of thousands of clones, just under 85% seen once. About this clone: As yet, its antigen is unknown.

Per germline, CDR1 GTSNPN and CDR2 SVGIG (reference sequence). V lost 2 bases, J lost 6 bases, and 11 bases lay in between. This CDR3 is 13 amino acids long. The V gene is TRBV30, the J gene TRBJ2-1; D is unclear. The source of this sequence is a man aged 25-45 years in good health and CMV-seronegative. What was sequenced was PBMCs. This CDR3 reads CAWSLGVVNEQFF. CDR3 bases: TGTGCCTGGAGTCTAGGAGTGGTCAATGAGCAGTTCTTC.